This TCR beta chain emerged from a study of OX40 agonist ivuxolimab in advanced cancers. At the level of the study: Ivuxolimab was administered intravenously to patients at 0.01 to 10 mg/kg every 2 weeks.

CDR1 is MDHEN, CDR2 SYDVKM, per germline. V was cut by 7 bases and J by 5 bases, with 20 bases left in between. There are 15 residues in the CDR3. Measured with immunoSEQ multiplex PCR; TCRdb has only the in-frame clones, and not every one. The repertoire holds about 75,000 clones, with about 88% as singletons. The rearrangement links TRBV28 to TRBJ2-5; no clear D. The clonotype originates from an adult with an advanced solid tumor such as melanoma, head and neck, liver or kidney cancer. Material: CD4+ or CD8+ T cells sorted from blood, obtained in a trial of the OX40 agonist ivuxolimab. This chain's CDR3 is CASTSGTQTGETQYF. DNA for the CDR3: TGTGCCAGCACCTCGGGCACCCAAACCGGCGAGACCCAGTACTTC. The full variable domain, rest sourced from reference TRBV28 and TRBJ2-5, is DVKVTQSSRYLVKRTGEKVFLECVQDMDHENMFWYRQDPGLGLRLIYFSYDVKMKEKGDIPEGYSVSREKKERFSLILESASTNQTSMYLCASTSGTQTGETQYFGPGTRLLVL.